This TCR beta chain was identified in a study of T cell changes during pregnancy in multiple sclerosis. Sequencing used immunoSEQ multiplex PCR; TCRdb keeps in-frame clones, though not all of them. Of approximately 40,000 clones listed, about 90% are singletons. This clone was seen only a few times. Per the germline V gene, CDR1 is SNHLY and CDR2 is FYNNEI. The CDR3 totals 12 residues. Trimming took off 4 bases at V and 3 bases at J, with 6 bases between the two ends. The receptor was isolated from a female donor with multiple sclerosis, enrolled in a pregnancy study. The V call is TRBV2, the J call TRBJ1-2; unclear D gene. The input for sequencing was CD4+ T cells from peripheral blood mononuclear cells, taken in the third trimester of pregnancy. The CDR3 reads CASSVADYGYTF. CDR3 nucleotides: TGTGCCAGCAGTGTGGCCGACTATGGCTACACCTTC.